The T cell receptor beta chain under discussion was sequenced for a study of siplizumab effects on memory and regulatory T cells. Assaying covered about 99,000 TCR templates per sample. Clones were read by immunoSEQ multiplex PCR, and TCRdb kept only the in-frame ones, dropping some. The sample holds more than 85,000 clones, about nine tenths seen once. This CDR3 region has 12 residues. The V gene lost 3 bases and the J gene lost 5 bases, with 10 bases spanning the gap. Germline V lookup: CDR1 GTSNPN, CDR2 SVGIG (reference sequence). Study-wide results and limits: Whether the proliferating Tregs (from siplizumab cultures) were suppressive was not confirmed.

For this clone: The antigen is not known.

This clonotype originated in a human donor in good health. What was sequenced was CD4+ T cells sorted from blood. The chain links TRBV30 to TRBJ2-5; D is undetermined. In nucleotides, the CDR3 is TGTGCCTGGAGGGCCGGATCGGAGACCCAGTACTTC. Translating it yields CAWRAGSETQYF. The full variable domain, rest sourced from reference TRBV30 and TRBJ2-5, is SQTIHQWPATLVQPVGSPLSLECTVEGTSNPNLYWYRQAAGRGLQLLFYSVGIGQISSEVPQNLSASRPQDRQFILSSKKLLLSDSGFYLCAWRAGSETQYFGPGTRLLVL.